This T cell receptor (beta chain) appears in the sequencing data of a study of sequential checkpoint blockade in melanoma. Background on the study: Arm A got nivolumab then ipilimumab; arm B the reverse, 1:1. After both sequences, patients received maintenance nivolumab.

Sequencing used immunoSEQ multiplex PCR; TCRdb keeps in-frame clones, though not all of them. The sample consists of fewer than 15,000 clones, about three quarters of them appearing once. As to treatment: randomized to nivolumab then ipilimumab (arm A) or the reverse (arm B). No patient had prior DNA-damaging chemotherapy. This TCR derives from a human donor with melanoma. The sequencing used CD8+ T cells sorted from blood (inferred from file names), collected from a patient given nivolumab and ipilimumab in sequence.

The CDR3 region has the DNA TGTGCCAGTAGTATACAAGGAGGGTTCCCCTACGAGCAGTACTTC. Translating gives CASSIQGGFPYEQYF. V is TRBV19 and J is TRBJ2-7, with D possibly TRBD2 on 6 matching bases. Germline V gene data show CDR1 as LNHDA and CDR2 as SQIVND (reference sequence). The CDR3 consists of 15 residues. The ends were cut back, 2 bases at V and 2 bases at J, with 13 bases in the middle. Full variable domain (rest looked up from reference TRBV19 and TRBJ2-7): DGGITQSPKYLFRKEGQNVTLSCEQNLNHDAMYWYRQDPGQGLRLIYYSQIVNDFQKGDIAEGYSVSREKKESFPLTVTSAQKNPTAFYLCASSIQGGFPYEQYFGPGTRLTVT.